The 22 T cell receptor beta chains reported below all come from one sample, sequenced in a study of blood T cell repertoires in COVID-19. Only in-frame clones appear in the TCRdb table, and some are missing; sequencing was by immunoSEQ multiplex PCR. Of 65,000 to 85,000 clones in the sample, about 86% were seen once. Sequenced: peripheral blood. The receptors derive from a man between 50 and 59 years old with active COVID-19.

This chain joins TRBV2 and TRBJ2-3, with 7 positions matching TRBD2. CDR1 and CDR2 from the germline V gene are SNHLY and FYNNEI. The CDR3 totals 13 residues. V was pared by 6 bases and J by 5 bases, with 5 bases of the junction left unmatched. DNA for the CDR3: TGTGCCAGCAGGCGGGAGTGGGGAGATACGCAGTATTTT. The encoded protein is CASRREWGDTQYF.

V and J are TRBV6-5 and TRBJ1-2; no firm D call. V was pared by 6 bases and J by 8 bases, with 16 bases between. CDR1 and CDR2 (germline): MNHEY, SVGAGI. CDR3 length: 13 residues. The CDR3, as DNA: TGTGCCAGCAGACGGAGTAGTCATTCCGGCTACACCTTC. Translating gives CASRRSSHSGYTF.

This clone was found a few times. The same CDR3 can be traced to other DNA sequences in this sample. The J gene is TRBJ1-6, the V gene TRBV2; TRBD1 agrees at 7 bases. Unmatched junction bases numbered 0, after V lost 4 bases and J lost 3 bases. This CDR3 is 14 amino acids long. Germline values: CDR1 SNHLY, CDR2 FYNNEI. CDR3 in DNA: TGTGCCAGCAGTGGACAGGGCTATAATTCACCCCTCCACTTT. Amino acids: CASSGQGYNSPLHF.

The rearrangement links TRBV5-5 to TRBJ2-3; 8 bases fit TRBD1. The V and J ends lost 3 bases and 1 base, in that order; junction bases with no gene match: 4. CDR3 length: 15 amino acids. Germline CDR1 SGHKS, CDR2 YYEKEE (reference sequence). This CDR3 is CASSSNRGGTDTQYF. CDR3 nucleotide sequence: TGTGCCAGCAGCTCGAACAGGGGGGGCACAGATACGCAGTATTTT.

The DNA for the CDR3 is TGTGCCAGCAGCCACCTAGCGGGGCTAGGTACAGATACGCAGTATTTT. Translation: CASSHLAGLGTDTQYF. The chain carries TRBV6-4 and TRBJ2-3, with 9 bases matching TRBD2. From germline, CDR1 is MRHNA and CDR2 SNTAGT. V was pared by 6 bases and J by 3 bases, with 10 bases of the junction left unmatched. The CDR3 spans 16 residues.

The gene calls are TRBV6-6 and TRBJ1-2; 8 bases agree with TRBD1. From germline, CDR1 is MNHNY and CDR2 SVGAGI (reference sequence). This CDR3 spans 15 amino acids. The J segment lost 5 bases and the V segment lost 5 bases, leaving 10 bases of the junction unmatched. CDR3 DNA sequence: TGTGCCAGCAGTGGTCCGACAGGGGAGGTTTATGGCTACACCTTC. This encodes CASSGPTGEVYGYTF.

The chain recombines TRBV15 with TRBJ2-3; D ambiguous. The CDR3 loop spans 13 amino acids. The germline V gene has CDR1 LNHNV and CDR2 YYDKDF (reference sequence). Trimming removed 0 bases from V and 4 bases from J, with 5 bases in between. CDR3 bases: TGTGCCACCAGCAGAGATAATGCAGATACGCAGTATTTT. Protein: CATSRDNADTQYF.

The chain carries TRBV2 and TRBJ2-3; 9 positions match TRBD2. CDR3 length equals 14 residues. Losses at the gene ends were 6 bases for V and 2 bases for J; bases not matched to a gene: 3. Germline CDR1 reads SNHLY; CDR2 reads FYNNEI. CDR3 sequence reads: CASREREATDTQYF. As DNA, the CDR3 is TGTGCCAGCAGAGAGCGGGAGGCCACAGATACGCAGTATTTT.

The J gene is TRBJ2-3, the V gene TRBV5-4; TRBD2 aligns across 10 bases. In germline, CDR1 is SGHNT, CDR2 YYREEE (reference sequence). J was trimmed by 5 bases and V by 0 bases; bases with no gene match: 6. The CDR3 extends over 16 amino acids. The CDR3 region is CASSLVSGGAVDTQYF. The CDR3 DNA is TGTGCCAGCAGCTTGGTCAGCGGGGGGGCGGTAGATACGCAGTATTTT.

The gene calls are TRBV6-2 or TRBV6-3 and TRBJ2-3, with D perhaps matching TRBD2 (5 bases). V lost 6 bases, J lost 2 bases, and 12 bases lay in between. CDR1 and CDR2 (germline): MNHEY, SVGEGT. This CDR3 has 14 residues. The CDR3, as DNA: TGTGCCAGCAGCCTACTCGGGATCACAGATACGCAGTATTTT. It encodes CASSLLGITDTQYF.

This clone has a single count. The chain recombines TRBV19 with TRBJ1-5, with D maybe TRBD1 (5 bases). Germline values: CDR1 LNHDA, CDR2 SQIVND (reference sequence). V dropped 9 bases and J dropped 9 bases, with 21 bases sitting between them. This CDR3 has 14 amino acids. The CDR3 sequence is CASSGVVSGGPQHF. The CDR3 DNA is TGTGCCAGCTCAGGCGTAGTTAGCGGGGGGCCCCAGCATTTT.

V usage is TRBV28 and J usage is TRBJ1-2; 7 nucleotides align to TRBD1. Germline lookup yields CDR1 MDHEN and CDR2 SYDVKM. V was pared by 4 bases and J by 3 bases, with 8 bases of the junction left unmatched. This CDR3 is 15 amino acids long. CDR3 coding DNA: TGTGCCAGCAGTTCACCCCGGGACAGTTACTATGGCTACACCTTC. Translating it yields CASSSPRDSYYGYTF.

The chain joins TRBV7-2 to TRBJ1-3; D not certain. The germline CDR1 and CDR2 sequences are SGHTA and FQGNSA. V lost 1 base, J lost 0 bases, and 4 bases lay in between. The CDR3 spans 14 residues. CDR3 nucleotide sequence: TGTGCCAGCAGCTTAGAATACTCTGGAAACACCATATATTTT. Its protein is CASSLEYSGNTIYF.

In its sample, this clone was seen a few times. J is TRBJ2-7 and V is TRBV7-9, with D tentatively TRBD2 (7 bases). Germline values: CDR1 SEHNR, CDR2 FQNEAQ (reference sequence). The CDR3 is made up of 13 amino acids. Trimming shortened V by 5 bases and J by 6 bases, and 14 bases separated the two germline ends. The CDR3 nucleotides are TGTGCCAGCAGCCCGGGGGGCCGTGGCGAGCAGTACTTC. This gives the protein CASSPGGRGEQYF.

There are many counts of this clone. This sequence joins TRBV28 and TRBJ2-7; D gene uncertain. V lost 8 bases and J lost 2, with 7 bases in between. CDR1 MDHEN and CDR2 SYDVKM come from the germline V gene. The CDR3 contains 11 residues. CDR3 amino acids: CASGGAYEQYF. CDR3 sequence (DNA): TGTGCCAGCGGCGGTGCCTACGAGCAGTACTTC.

The chain recombines TRBV19 with TRBJ1-1; D uncertain. The CDR3 runs 17 residues. V shed 3 bases and J shed 6 bases, with 23 bases lying between them. Germline V gene sequence: CDR1 LNHDA, CDR2 SQIVND (reference sequence). Here the CDR3 reads CASSMGGRTRVYAEAFF. The CDR3 nucleotides are TGTGCCAGTAGTATGGGAGGGAGGACGAGGGTTTACGCTGAAGCTTTCTTT. The full variable domain, rest sourced from reference TRBV19 and TRBJ1-1, is DGGITQSPKYLFRKEGQNVTLSCEQNLNHDAMYWYRQDPGQGLRLIYYSQIVNDFQKGDIAEGYSVSREKKESFPLTVTSAQKNPTAFYLCASSMGGRTRVYAEAFFGQGTRLTVV.

CDR3 residues: CASSSRGAAEAFF. The CDR3 DNA reads TGTGCCAGCAGCTCCAGGGGAGCGGCTGAAGCTTTCTTT. This sequence joins TRBV7-3 and TRBJ1-1; D possibly corresponds to TRBD1 (6 bases). With 4 bases removed from V and 6 bases from J, the gap between germline ends came to 12 bases. CDR3 length equals 13 residues. CDR1 is SGHTA and CDR2 is FQGTGA in the germline V gene. Combining the CDR3 with reference TRBV7-3 and TRBJ1-1 gives the whole variable domain GAGVSQTPSNKVTEKGKYVELRCDPISGHTALYWYRQSLGQGPEFLIYFQGTGAADDSGLPNDRFFAVRPEGSVSTLKIQRTERGDSAVYLCASSSRGAAEAFFGQGTRLTVV.

This rearrangement joins TRBV9 to TRBJ1-1; the D gene is possibly TRBD1 (5 bases). V lost 2 bases, J lost 6 bases, and 17 bases lay in between. The CDR3 length is 15 residues. CDR1 and CDR2 from the germline V gene are SGDLS and YYNGEE. The CDR3 DNA follows: TGTGCCAGCAGCGTTGCTGGGGGGTTCCTACCTGAAGCTTTCTTT. Protein: CASSVAGGFLPEAFF. The whole variable domain, remainder taken from reference TRBV9 and TRBJ1-1, is DSGVTQTPKHLITATGQRVTLRCSPRSGDLSVYWYQQSLDQGLQFLIQYYNGEERAKGNILERFSAQQFPDLHSELNLSSLELGDSALYFCASSVAGGFLPEAFFGQGTRLTVV.

This clone was counted between two and nine times. The genes are TRBV7-9 and TRBJ1-1; 7 nucleotides agree with TRBD1. CDR3 length equals 14 residues. Losses at the gene ends were 5 bases for V and 2 bases for J; bases not matched to a gene: 5. The germline V gene encodes CDR1 SEHNR and CDR2 FQNEAQ (reference sequence). DNA for the CDR3: TGTGCCAGCAGCCTAACAGGGGTTAACACTGAAGCTTTCTTT. Translation: CASSLTGVNTEAFF.

V gene TRBV4-3 combines with J gene TRBJ2-1, with 7 bases aligning to TRBD1. Germline V gene sequence: CDR1 LGHNA, CDR2 YSLEER. The junction had 6 bases not matched to a gene; V was cut back by 3 bases and J by 1 base. The CDR3 totals 16 residues. CDR3 protein: CASSHKGGSSYNEQFF. As DNA, the CDR3 is TGCGCCAGCAGCCACAAAGGGGGCTCATCCTACAATGAGCAGTTCTTC.

The chain couples TRBV4-1 to TRBJ1-5; 8 bases map to TRBD1. The CDR3 length is 14 residues. Germline CDR1 is MGHRA and CDR2 is YSYEKL. V gave up 2 bases and J gave up 9 bases; unmatched junction bases: 6. CDR3 in DNA: TGCGCCAGCAGCCAAAGACAGGGGAATAGGCCCCAGCATTTT. Translated, it gives CASSQRQGNRPQHF.

The CDR3 reads CASSASTETQYF. The CDR3 DNA sequence: TGTGCCAGCAGTGCTAGTACAGAGACCCAGTACTTC. This chain links TRBV12-3 or TRBV12-4 with TRBJ2-5; D gene unclear. The CDR3 is 12 residues long. The germline V and J ends were trimmed by 5 bases and 4 bases, with 8 bases remaining between them.